Shown below are 8 T cell receptor beta chains from a single sample sequenced in a study of blood T cell repertoires in COVID-19. Method: immunoSEQ multiplex PCR; TCRdb's copy keeps in-frame clones and lacks some. The data hold about 500,000 clones, with roughly 89% observed a single time. Sequenced material: peripheral blood. These TCRs come from a man between 18 and 29 years old with COVID-19, enrolled during active disease.

The chain employs TRBV6-5 and TRBJ2-3; no firm D call. Germline-derived CDR1 and CDR2 are MNHEY and SVGAGI. Trimming stripped 5 bases from V and 4 bases from J, with 16 bases between. The length of the CDR3 is 15 residues. In nucleotides, the CDR3 is TGTGCCAGCAGTCGAAGCCCAGGCGACGCAGATACGCAGTATTTT. Residues: CASSRSPGDADTQYF.

The chain links TRBV29-1 to TRBJ2-7, with 11 bases lining up with TRBD2. Per germline, CDR1 SQVTM and CDR2 ANQGSEA. The CDR3 is 15 amino acids. After removal of 2 bases from V and 2 bases from J, the junction contained 5 bases not matched to a gene. DNA for the CDR3: TGCAGCGTTGAATCCGGACTAGCGGGTACCTACGAGCAGTACTTC. This sequence encodes CSVESGLAGTYEQYF.

The rearrangement joins TRBV23-1 to TRBJ2-5; 9 positions match TRBD2. TRBV23-1 has ORF status, its function being uncertain. The V segment lost 8 bases and the J segment 5 bases; nucleotides outside the gene matches: 15. The CDR3 extends over 16 amino acids. The CDR3 loop is CASRLTLVSGSETQYF. CDR3 coding DNA: TGCGCCAGCCGTTTGACTCTGGTTAGCGGGAGTGAGACCCAGTACTTC.

The rearrangement links TRBV9 to TRBJ2-3; TRBD2 aligns across 13 bases. The CDR3 consists of 17 residues. The V gene end was trimmed by 0 bases and the J gene end by 5 bases; junction bases not matched to a gene: 6. Germline V gives CDR1 SGDLS, CDR2 YYNGEE. CDR3 nucleotides: TGTGCCAGCAGCGTAGAACGACTAGCGGGGGGTAGAGATACGCAGTATTTT. As protein: CASSVERLAGGRDTQYF.

The chain links TRBV6-1 to TRBJ2-5; TRBD2 agrees at 13 bases. Trimming took 4 bases from V and 1 from J; bases not matched to a gene: 9. Germline V lookup: CDR1 MNHNS, CDR2 SASEGT. The CDR3 is made up of 18 amino acids. This chain's CDR3 is CASSVPGLAGDFQETQYF. The CDR3 region has the DNA TGTGCCAGCAGTGTACCTGGACTAGCGGGGGACTTCCAAGAGACCCAGTACTTC.

CDR3 sequence reads: CASSYSKGSVNSPLHF. The CDR3 nucleotides are TGTGCCAGCAGTTACTCGAAGGGGTCTGTGAATTCACCCCTCCACTTT. The rearrangement joins TRBV6-6 to TRBJ1-6, with D tentatively TRBD1 (5 bases). CDR3 length equals 16 residues. V was shortened by 0 bases and J by 7 bases, with 13 bases between the two germline ends. Germline V lookup: CDR1 MNHNY, CDR2 SVGAGI (reference sequence).

This sequence joins TRBV11-1 and TRBJ2-1, with a weak D call TRBD2 (6 bases). The CDR3 totals 14 residues. The germline V gene has CDR1 SGHAT and CDR2 FQDESV (reference sequence). The germline V and J ends were trimmed by 5 bases and 9 bases, with 17 bases remaining between them. CDR3 bases: TGTGCCAGCAGCAATTCGATCCTGGGGGGTGAGCAGTTCTTC. Translating it yields CASSNSILGGEQFF.

The gene calls are TRBV4-1 and TRBJ2-5, with 12 bases fitting TRBD1. Germline V gene sequence: CDR1 MGHRA, CDR2 YSYEKL. This CDR3 contains 16 residues. The J segment lost 2 bases and the V segment lost 4 bases, leaving 5 bases of the junction unmatched. This chain's CDR3 is CASSPWDRGRQETQYF. The CDR3 DNA reads as TGCGCCAGCAGCCCATGGGACAGGGGGCGGCAAGAGACCCAGTACTTC.